This T cell receptor beta chain was observed in a study of CXCR3-negative and CXCR3-positive naive CD8 T cells. Notes on this clonotype: Its target is unknown.

UMI-labeled TRB cDNA libraries were prepared by 5' RACE. With the 5' RACE reads reprocessed, TCRdb shows one record per CDR3 protein and no DNA. This table lists 100,000 to 150,000 distinct CDR3 sequences. Study-level results: Within a donor, both naive subsets shared TRBV-TRBJ usage, unlike memory cells. No difference in surface CD5 was seen between naive subsets, and TCR strength was inferred from TRB CDR3 properties. Memory CD8+ cells showed much lower diversity, while both naive subsets were comparably high.

The CDR3 has 15 residues. CDR1 is SQVTM and CDR2 is ANQGSEA in the germline V gene. Naive cells were sorted as CD45RO-, CCR7+, CD27+ and CD95-. The sequencing sample was made of naive CXCR3- CD8+ T cells from blood. The subset was: CD45RO-CCR7+CD27+CD95- naive CD8+ T cells lacking CXCR3 (TNR3-). The source is a human donor in good health. Some clones in this sample may be carry-over from other donors' samples. This sequence joins TRBV29-1 and TRBJ2-7; lacking DNA, the TRBD2 call made by TCRdb goes unchecked. The CDR3 here is CSVEEATSASYEQYF.